These 28 T cell receptor beta chains share one sample of origin, sequenced in a study of vaccination and CD4 T cells after COVID-19. Their cognate antigens are unknown. Cultured CD4+ T-cell DNA underwent Oncomine TCR Beta short-read sequencing. TCRdb re-derived calls from the PCR reads in MiXCR, one entry per CDR3 protein. The sample records around 21,000 distinct CDR3 sequences, 60% being singletons. Treatment reported: approximately 11-day PBMC culture with coronavirus spike peptide pools or control peptides (ViraFEST assay). The source material was CD4+ T cells from blood, cultured in vitro, sampled after SARS-CoV-2 vaccination. All receptors derive from a human donor who had recovered from COVID-19.

CDR3 loop: CASKNAGTKNIQYF. CDR3 nucleotide sequence: TGTGCCAGTAAAAACGCGGGGACCAAAAACATTCAGTACTTC. The chain couples TRBV19 to TRBJ2-4, with D tentatively TRBD2 (6 bases). V lost 7 bases to trimming and J lost 2 bases, with 12 bases between them. The CDR3 covers 14 residues. The germline V gene encodes CDR1 LNHDA and CDR2 SQIVND (reference sequence).

In its sample, this clonotype was seen a few times. V usage is TRBV11-1 and J usage is TRBJ1-1; D not certain. Trimming took off 5 bases at V and 6 bases at J, with 10 bases between the two ends. CDR1 is SGHAT, CDR2 FQDESV, per germline (reference sequence). CDR3 length: 12 residues. The chain's CDR3 is CASSKGWAEAFF. The CDR3 DNA follows: TGTGCCAGCAGCAAAGGATGGGCTGAAGCTTTCTTT.

V and J are TRBV7-9 and TRBJ2-5, with unresolved D. The V gene's germline CDR1 is SEHNR and CDR2 FQNEAQ (reference sequence). CDR3 length: 15 residues. V lost 5 bases and J 5 bases, leaving 18 bases between the germline ends. The CDR3, as DNA: TGTGCCAGCAGCCCCAACGGGCTTGGGATCGAGACCCAGTACTTC. Protein product: CASSPNGLGIETQYF.

V and J are TRBV27 and TRBJ1-5; no clear D gene. Germline V CDR1 and CDR2: MNHEY, SMNVEV (reference sequence). V lost 5 bases, J lost 4 bases, and 21 bases lay in between. The CDR3 extends over 17 amino acids. The CDR3 DNA reads TGTGCCAGCAGTCCCCGAGGTAGACCCGAGGGAAATCAGCCCCAGCATTTT. Protein sequence: CASSPRGRPEGNQPQHF.

The chain carries TRBV14 and TRBJ1-2; maybe TRBD1 (6 bases). V lost 0 bases and J 8 bases, leaving 19 bases between the germline ends. The CDR3 is 16 residues long. Germline assignment: CDR1 SGHDN and CDR2 FVKESK. The CDR3 coding sequence is TGTGCCAGCAGCCAAGATCTTATTCCAGGGGCTAGGGGCTACACCTTC. Its translation is CASSQDLIPGARGYTF.

This clonotype was seen only a few times. The chain recombines TRBV15 with TRBJ2-2; D uncertain. Germline assignment: CDR1 LNHNV and CDR2 YYDKDF (reference sequence). CDR3 length: 12 residues. Trimming pared 5 bases from V and 6 bases from J, leaving 7 bases between. As DNA, the CDR3 is TGTGCCACCAGCGCTTATTCCGGGGAGCTGTTTTTT. Its translation is CATSAYSGELFF.

The V and J genes are TRBV19 and TRBJ1-6, with 8 bases aligning to TRBD1. CDR1 LNHDA and CDR2 SQIVND come from the germline V gene (reference sequence). There are 15 residues in the CDR3. J gave up 6 bases and V 5 bases, and 6 bases lay outside the gene matches. The CDR3, as DNA: TGTGCCAGTAGTTTTGGACAGGGAGGTAATTCACCCCTCCACTTT. Translation: CASSFGQGGNSPLHF.

The CDR3 is CATRSLAKNIQYF. The CDR3 bases are TGTGCCACCCGGTCCCTAGCCAAAAACATTCAGTACTTC. The V gene is TRBV6-1, the J gene TRBJ2-4; D uncertain. CDR3 length: 13 amino acids. V was pared by 10 bases and J by 0 bases, with 10 bases between. The germline V gene encodes CDR1 MNHNS and CDR2 SASEGT.

Only a few counts were recorded for this clonotype. The chain links TRBV2 to TRBJ2-2; perhaps D is TRBD1 or TRBD2 (7 bases each). V was clipped by 6 bases and J by 5 bases, with 16 bases between them. The CDR3 spans 15 residues. Germline assignment: CDR1 SNHLY and CDR2 FYNNEI. CDR3 residues: CASRREGAETGELFF. The CDR3 nucleotides are TGTGCCAGCAGAAGGGAGGGGGCTGAGACCGGGGAGCTGTTTTTT.

The rearrangement uses TRBV19 and TRBJ2-1, with TRBD2 matching over 9 bases. After removal of 1 base from V and 4 bases from J, the junction contained 14 bases not matched to a gene. Germline-derived CDR1 and CDR2 are LNHDA and SQIVND (reference sequence). The CDR3 is 19 amino acids. The CDR3 loop reads CASSIVGTGLSGGYNEQFF. CDR3 DNA sequence: TGTGCCAGTAGTATAGTCGGCACAGGGTTAAGCGGGGGGTACAATGAGCAGTTCTTC.

This clonotype appeared a single time. The V gene is TRBV18, the J gene TRBJ2-3; 7 nucleotides agree with TRBD2. Germline trimming cut 2 bases from V and 4 bases from J; bases unmatched to any gene: 6. This CDR3 region has 15 residues. CDR1 and CDR2 (germline): KGHSH, LQKENI. The CDR3 nucleotides read TGTGCCAGCTCACCATTTGGGAGGGCATCAGATACGCAGTATTTT. Residues: CASSPFGRASDTQYF. The entire variable domain, with the rest obtained from reference TRBV18 and TRBJ2-3, is as follows: NAGVMQNPRHLVRRRGQEARLRCSPMKGHSHVYWYRQLPEEGLKFMVYLQKENIIDESGMPKERFSAEFPKEGPSILRIQQVVRGDSAAYFCASSPFGRASDTQYFGPGTRLTVL.

In this sample, this clonotype turned up a few times. The chain joins TRBV28 to TRBJ2-5; 11 nucleotides agree with TRBD2. With V trimmed by 7 bases and J by 2 bases, 3 bases remained unmatched. This CDR3 has 14 amino acids. The germline gives CDR1 MDHEN, CDR2 SYDVKM. The CDR3 loop is CASTGTSGQETQYF. The CDR3, as DNA: TGTGCCAGCACCGGGACTAGCGGACAAGAGACCCAGTACTTC.

The chain links TRBV2 to TRBJ2-5; TRBD2 aligns across 10 bases. This CDR3 spans 15 amino acids. From germline, CDR1 is SNHLY and CDR2 FYNNEI. The J segment lost 5 bases and the V segment lost 6 bases, leaving 9 bases of the junction unmatched. CDR3 DNA sequence: TGTGCCAGCAGGCGGACTAGCGGCGCGAAGGAGACCCAGTACTTC. Residues: CASRRTSGAKETQYF.

The gene calls are TRBV20-1 and TRBJ2-3; TRBD1 matches 7 bases. V shed 6 bases, J shed 0 bases, and the junction held 9 bases outside the gene matches. CDR3 length: 15 residues. CDR1 is DFQATT and CDR2 is SNEGSKA in the germline V gene (reference sequence). The chain's CDR3 is CSALRDRASTDTQYF. In DNA form, the CDR3 reads TGCAGTGCGCTGAGAGACAGGGCTAGCACAGATACGCAGTATTTT.

This sequence joins TRBV5-5 and TRBJ1-5; D possibly corresponds to TRBD1 (5 bases). The CDR3 contains 15 residues. Deletions cut 4 bases from V and 3 bases from J, with 14 bases between. Germline assignment: CDR1 SGHKS and CDR2 YYEKEE (reference sequence). CDR3 in DNA: TGTGCCAGCAGCCACGGGACGGACTCCAATCAGCCCCAGCATTTT. Translating it yields CASSHGTDSNQPQHF.

This clonotype came up a few times. This chain joins TRBV20-1 and TRBJ2-3; tentative D call: TRBD2 (5 bases). This CDR3 comprises 12 residues. CDR1 and CDR2 (germline): DFQATT, SNEGSKA (reference sequence). V shed 3 bases and J shed 5 bases, with 9 bases lying between them. The CDR3 region has the DNA TGCAGTGCTAGCGGAGGAGGAGATACGCAGTATTTT. Translation gives CSASGGGDTQYF.

The CDR3 bases are TGTGCCAGCAGCGGTCGTCCCGCCGCTGAAGCTTTCTTT. This gives the protein CASSGRPAAEAFF. The chain recombines TRBV7-9 with TRBJ1-1; D is unresolved. V was trimmed by 5 bases and J by 6 bases, leaving 13 bases between them. The CDR3 consists of 13 residues. CDR1 and CDR2 from the germline V gene are SEHNR and FQNEAQ (reference sequence).

Only a few counts were recorded for this clonotype. V is TRBV20-1 and J is TRBJ2-3; D is ambiguous. The CDR3 is made up of 13 amino acids. CDR1 and CDR2 (germline): DFQATT, SNEGSKA (reference sequence). V was pared by 2 bases and J by 2 bases, with 8 bases between. CDR3 loop: CSARLGLTDTQYF. CDR3 nucleotide sequence: TGCAGTGCTAGACTGGGCCTCACAGATACGCAGTATTTT.

The V and J genes are TRBV28 and TRBJ1-2; D is unclear. The V end lost 3 bases, the J end lost 4 bases, and 12 bases lay between the germline ends. Germline CDR1 MDHEN, CDR2 SYDVKM. The CDR3 length is 14 residues. The CDR3, as DNA: TGTGCCAGCAGTTTCCAGGACCGATTCTATGGCTACACCTTC. This sequence encodes CASSFQDRFYGYTF.

The chain carries TRBV11-3 and TRBJ1-2, with 7 positions matching TRBD1. Germline-derived CDR1 and CDR2 are SGHNT and YENEEA. V was clipped by 8 bases and J by 4 bases; unmatched bases: 7. This CDR3 comprises 13 residues. The CDR3 DNA follows: TGTGCCAGCGGCCGGCAGGGGGTCTATGGCTACACCTTC. Translating gives CASGRQGVYGYTF.

CDR3 DNA sequence: TGTGCCATCCGACCCGGGACAGGATCCTACGAGCAGTACTTC. Protein product: CAIRPGTGSYEQYF. The chain links TRBV10-3 to TRBJ2-7; the match to TRBD1 covers 8 bases. V shed 8 bases, J shed 1 base, and the junction held 7 bases outside the gene matches. In germline, CDR1 is ENHRY, CDR2 SYGVKD. The CDR3 is made up of 14 amino acids.

The chain recombines TRBV20-1 with TRBJ1-5, with no clear D. This CDR3 is 17 amino acids long. The germline V gene has CDR1 DFQATT and CDR2 SNEGSKA (reference sequence). Trimming left V 1 base short and J 0 bases short, with 16 bases between. The CDR3: CSARGGGGDFSNQPQHF. In DNA form, the CDR3 reads TGCAGTGCTAGAGGGGGAGGAGGAGACTTTAGCAATCAGCCCCAGCATTTT.

The gene calls are TRBV20-1 and TRBJ1-5; a possible D gene is TRBD1 (6 bases). Trimming cost V 0 bases and J 2 bases, with 11 bases left between them. This CDR3 is built from 15 residues. The germline V gene encodes CDR1 DFQATT and CDR2 SNEGSKA (reference sequence). DNA of the CDR3: TGCAGTGCTAGAGACCACCGGACAGGCAATCAGCCCCAGCATTTT. Amino acids: CSARDHRTGNQPQHF.

This chain uses TRBV7-8 with TRBJ2-7; D is unclear. CDR3 length: 13 residues. V lost 5 bases to trimming and J lost 1 base, with 9 bases between them. Germline CDR1 SGHVS, CDR2 FQNEAQ. CDR3 bases: TGTGCCAGCAGCCGCACCAAATCCTACGAGCAGTACTTC. It yields the protein CASSRTKSYEQYF.

This clonotype occurred once. This chain connects TRBV19 to TRBJ1-5; TRBD1 aligns across 7 bases. The germline CDR1 and CDR2 sequences are LNHDA and SQIVND (reference sequence). The CDR3 length is 14 residues. Unmatched junction bases numbered 8, after V lost 8 bases and J lost 4 bases. The CDR3 sequence: CASDDRASNQPQHF. DNA of the CDR3: TGTGCCAGTGACGACAGGGCCAGTAATCAGCCCCAGCATTTT. The full variable domain, completed using reference TRBV19 and TRBJ1-5, is DGGITQSPKYLFRKEGQNVTLSCEQNLNHDAMYWYRQDPGQGLRLIYYSQIVNDFQKGDIAEGYSVSREKKESFPLTVTSAQKNPTAFYLCASDDRASNQPQHFGDGTRLSIL.

The rearrangement links TRBV6-2 or TRBV6-3 to TRBJ1-6; the D is unclear. Trimming removed 5 bases from V and 14 bases from J, with 10 bases in between. Per germline, CDR1 MNHEY and CDR2 SVGEGT. CDR3 length equals 11 residues. CDR3 in DNA: TGTGCCAGCAGTGACCTCACGGCCCTCCACTTT. It translates to CASSDLTALHF.

This rearrangement joins TRBV25-1 to TRBJ1-2; 8 nucleotides match TRBD1. Germline CDR1 and CDR2: MGHDK and SYGVNS. CDR3 length: 16 amino acids. Trimming at V came to 1 base and at J to 5 bases, leaving 9 bases not matched to a gene. The CDR3 loop reads CASSEWTGTGLYGYTF. CDR3 nucleotides: TGTGCCAGCAGTGAATGGACCGGGACAGGACTGTATGGCTACACCTTC.

This sequence joins TRBV15 and TRBJ2-7; D remains unclear. Germline CDR1 and CDR2: LNHNV and YYDKDF (reference sequence). V was trimmed by 0 bases and J by 2 bases, leaving 14 bases between them. The CDR3 consists of 16 residues. The CDR3 here is CATSRDVMGKPYEQYF. In nucleotides, the CDR3 is TGTGCCACCAGCAGAGATGTAATGGGGAAACCCTACGAGCAGTACTTC.